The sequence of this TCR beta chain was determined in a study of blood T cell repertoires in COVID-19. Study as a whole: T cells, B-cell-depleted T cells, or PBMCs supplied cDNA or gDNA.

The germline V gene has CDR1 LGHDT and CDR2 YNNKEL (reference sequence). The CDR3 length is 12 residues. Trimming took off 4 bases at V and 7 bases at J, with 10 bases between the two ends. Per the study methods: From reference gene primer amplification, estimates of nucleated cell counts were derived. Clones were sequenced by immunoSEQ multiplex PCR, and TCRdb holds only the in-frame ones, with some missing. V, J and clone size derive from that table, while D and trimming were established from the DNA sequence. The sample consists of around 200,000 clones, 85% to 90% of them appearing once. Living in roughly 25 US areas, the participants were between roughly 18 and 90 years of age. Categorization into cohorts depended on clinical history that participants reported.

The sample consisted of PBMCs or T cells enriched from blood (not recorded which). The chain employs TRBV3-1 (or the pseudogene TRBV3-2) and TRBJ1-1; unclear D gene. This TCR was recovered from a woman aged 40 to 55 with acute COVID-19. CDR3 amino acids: CASSLRSLEAFF. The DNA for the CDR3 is TGTGCCAGCAGCCTCCGGTCCCTTGAAGCTTTCTTT.